Reported below is one T cell receptor beta chain. This entry belongs to a study of blood T cell repertoires in COVID-19. There are 14 residues in the CDR3. With V trimmed by 6 bases and J by 3 bases, 8 bases remained unmatched. Germline V CDR1 and CDR2: SQVTM, ANQGSEA. Generated by immunoSEQ multiplex PCR, the TCRdb table keeps only in-frame clones and is missing some. The repertoire holds tens of thousands of clones, with less than 95% as singletons. The TCR comes from an elderly man with acute or convalescent COVID-19. The chain links TRBV29-1 to TRBJ1-2; 9 bases are a match to TRBD1. Sample: peripheral blood. CDR3 region: CSVIMTGGDYGYTF. CDR3 sequence (DNA): TGCAGCGTCATCATGACAGGGGGGGACTATGGCTACACCTTC.